These T cell receptor beta chains were read from a single sample in a study of tumor and adjacent non-tumor tissue in lung cancer. One entry per CDR3 protein, called by TCRdb with MiXCR from the multiplex PCR reads. The repertoire holds about 75,000 distinct CDR3 sequences, with 55% to 70% as singletons. Sequenced input: distant non-tumor lung tissue. These receptors were taken from a woman aged 50 to 60 with non-small cell lung cancer. Both conserved end residues are part of each CDR3. D genes are given only for firm matches. Clone size appears in some rows only: once, few, many, or a class for an expanded clone.

>NA|NA|TRBJ1-5|TRBV20-1
TGCACTGCTCACACTAGCAATCAGCCCCAACATTTT
CTAHTSNQPQHF
>NA|NA|TRBJ2-5|TRBV11-2
TGTGCCAGCAGCTTAAACGCATGGGGGCCGGCCCAGCACTTC
CASSLNAWGPAQHF
>few|NA|TRBJ1-1|TRBV30
TGTGCCTGGAGGCCCCCGGGGGCAGGGTGGAACACTGAAGCTTTATTT
CAWRPPGAGWNTEALF
>many|TRBD2|TRBJ2-1|TRBV10-3
TGTGCCATCAGTGATATACTAGCGGGCTCCTACAATGAGCAGTTCTTC
CAISDILAGSYNEQFF
>NA|NA|TRBJ2-7|TRBV11-2
TGTGCCTTTAGGACTTCCAGTCCCTACGAGCAATACTTC
CAFRTSSPYEQYF
>once|NA|TRBJ1-1|TRBV4-1
TGCCACAGCAGCCAAAATCGTTACAGGGCGAACACTGAAGCTTTCTTT
CHSSQNRYRANTEAFF
>NA|TRBD1|TRBJ2-1|TRBV6-1
TGTGCCAGCACTCATACAGGGGTCGCTTACCGGTTCTTC
CASTHTGVAYRFF
>NA|TRBD1|TRBJ2-5|TRBV20-1
TGTAGTGCTAGAGACGACAGGGGGAAAAGAGAGACCCAGTACTTC
CSARDDRGKRETQYF
>NA|NA|TRBJ2-2|TRBV7-8
TGTGCCAGCAGCTTGGAAGTGTCGAACACCGGGGAGCTGTCTTTT
CASSLEVSNTGELSF
>NA|NA|TRBJ2-3|TRBV20-1
TGCAGTGCTAGAGACGGACTCACAGATACGCAGTATTTT
CSARDGLTDTQYF
>NA|NA|TRBJ2-7|TRBV11-2
TGTGCCAGCAGCTTACTAGGGGGATGGTATGAGCAGTACTTC
CASSLLGGWYEQYF
>few|NA|TRBJ2-1|TRBV11-3
TGTGCCAGCAGCTTAAGAGGGGAAAATGAGCAATTCTTC
CASSLRGENEQFF
>few|TRBD2|TRBJ2-7|TRBV4-1
TGCGCCAGCAGCCAATCCCGGACTAGCGGGTTTTACGAGCAGTACTTC
CASSQSRTSGFYEQYF
>once|TRBD1|TRBJ1-5|TRBV2
TGTGCCAGCAGGCCCGAAGGGACAGGGGCTGGTCAGCCCCAGCATTTT
CASRPEGTGAGQPQHF
>NA|NA|TRBJ2-2|TRBV10-1
TGCGCCACCAGTGAGTTCTCCAGCGGTAGCGTCGACACCGGGGAGCTATTTTTT
CATSEFSSGSVDTGELFF
>many|TRBD2|TRBJ2-1|TRBV4-2
TGTGCCAGCAGCCAATCCATAACGACTAGCGGGAGAATCTCAGAGCAGTTCTTC
CASSQSITTSGRISEQFF
>NA|NA|TRBJ2-6|TRBV4-3
TGCCCCAGCAGCCAAGACGCAGCTTTACCTGGGGCCAACGTCCTGACTTTC
CPSSQDAALPGANVLTF
>NA|TRBD2|TRBJ2-7|TRBV5-5
TGTGCCAGCAACTTGGCCCCCAGACTAGCGGGAGGTTACGACCAGTACTTC
CASNLAPRLAGGYDQYF
>NA|TRBD1|TRBJ1-1|TRBV12-3/TRBV12-4
TGTAGCAGCAGTCCCACAGGGGGCTTGAACACTGAAGCTTTCTTT
CSSSPTGGLNTEAFF
>NA|TRBD2|TRBJ2-7|TRBV29-1
TGCAGCGTGTGGACTAGCGGGAGTTACGAGATGTACTTC
CSVWTSGSYEMYF
>once|TRBD2|TRBJ2-1|TRBV20-1
TGCAGTGCTAGAGGGTGGACTGACGGGAGGGCCGGCTCCTACAATGAGCAGTTCTTC
CSARGWTDGRAGSYNEQFF
>NA|NA|TRBJ2-3|TRBV11-3
TGTGCCTGCAACTTTATGTCGGATACGCAGTATTTT
CACNFMSDTQYF
>many|TRBD1|TRBJ2-5|TRBV28
TGTGCCAGCAGTTTGACAGGGGCATCGGAGACCCAGTACTTC
CASSLTGASETQYF
>NA|NA|TRBJ1-1|TRBV11-3
TGTGCCAACAGCTTCGATGGTGAAACTCCTGAAGCTTTCTTT
CANSFDGETPEAFF
>NA|NA|TRBJ1-4|TRBV20-1
TGCACTGCTAGAGATAAAGACATTTATAGTGAAAAACTATTTTTT
CTARDKDIYSEKLFF
>NA|TRBD2|TRBJ2-7|TRBV11-2
TGTGCCAGCAGGTTAGAGCCGGGGGGCGAGCAGTACTTC
CASRLEPGGEQYF
>NA|TRBD1|TRBJ1-2|TRBV30
TGTGTCTGGAGTCCATCCGGGACAGGGATGAGAGGCTACACCTTC
CVWSPSGTGMRGYTF
>NA|TRBD2|TRBJ2-3|TRBV7-8
TGTGCCAGCAGCCGGACTAGCGAGAGTGATACGCAGTATTTT
CASSRTSESDTQYF
>NA|NA|TRBJ1-5|TRBV4-2
TGTGCCAGTAGCCAATTTAGGGGTCAGCCCCAGCATTTT
CASSQFRGQPQHF
>NA|TRBD1|TRBJ1-1|TRBV20-1
TGCAGTGCTAGGGACAGGGTTTTGAACACTGAAGCTTTCTTT
CSARDRVLNTEAFF
>medium-sized|NA|TRBJ2-1|TRBV12-3/TRBV12-4
TGTGCCAGCAGTTTAGGGCTAACTCGGAGCTCCTACAATGAGCAGTTCTTC
CASSLGLTRSSYNEQFF
>NA|NA|TRBJ2-3|TRBV11-2
TGCACCAGCAATGAGGGACAAGCGGGATATACAGACACGCAGTATTTT
CTSNEGQAGYTDTQYF
>NA|TRBD2|TRBJ2-1|TRBV20-1
TGCAGTGCTAGAGGAGCGGGAGGATCAATGACCTACAATAAGCAGTTCTTC
CSARGAGGSMTYNKQFF
>many|TRBD2|TRBJ2-1|TRBV29-1
TGCAGCGCTCTTAGCGGGGCAAGCGAGCAGTTCTTC
CSALSGASEQFF
>many|TRBD1|TRBJ1-5|TRBV12-3/TRBV12-4
TGTGCCAGCACTCAGGGGGATCAGCCCCAGCATTTT
CASTQGDQPQHF
>NA|TRBD1|TRBJ2-1|TRBV24-1
TGTGCGACCAATTCTCGCGGACAGGGAAACAATGAGCAGTTCTTC
CATNSRGQGNNEQFF
>NA|NA|TRBJ2-1|TRBV11-2
TGTGCCAGCAGCTTTAATCCTGAAACGAATGAGCAGTTGTTC
CASSFNPETNEQLF
>NA|NA|TRBJ2-7|TRBV10-3
TGTGTCATCAGTGATCCGGGCGGGATCTACGAGCAGTACTTC
CVISDPGGIYEQYF